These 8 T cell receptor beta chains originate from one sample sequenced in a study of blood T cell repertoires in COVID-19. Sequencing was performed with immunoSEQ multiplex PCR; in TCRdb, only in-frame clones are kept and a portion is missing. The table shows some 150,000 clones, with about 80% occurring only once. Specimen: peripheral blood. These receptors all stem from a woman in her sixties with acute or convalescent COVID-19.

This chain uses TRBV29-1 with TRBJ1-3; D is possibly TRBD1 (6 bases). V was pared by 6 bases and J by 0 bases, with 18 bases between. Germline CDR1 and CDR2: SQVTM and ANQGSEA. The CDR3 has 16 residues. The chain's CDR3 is CSVKPQGSFSGNTIYF. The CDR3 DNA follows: TGCAGCGTCAAGCCACAGGGAAGCTTCTCTGGAAACACCATATATTTT.

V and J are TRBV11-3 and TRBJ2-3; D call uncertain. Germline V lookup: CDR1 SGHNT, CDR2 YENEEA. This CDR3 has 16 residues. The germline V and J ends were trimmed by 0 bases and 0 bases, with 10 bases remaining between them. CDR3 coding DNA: TGTGCCAGCAGCTTAGACACAGTTCCTAGCACAGATACGCAGTATTTT. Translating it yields CASSLDTVPSTDTQYF.

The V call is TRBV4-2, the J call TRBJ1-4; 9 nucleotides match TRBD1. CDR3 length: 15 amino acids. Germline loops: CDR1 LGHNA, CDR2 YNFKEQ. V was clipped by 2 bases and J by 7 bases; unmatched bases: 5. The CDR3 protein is CASSQPGDRAEKLFF. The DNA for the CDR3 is TGTGCCAGCAGCCAACCAGGGGACAGGGCTGAAAAACTGTTTTTT.

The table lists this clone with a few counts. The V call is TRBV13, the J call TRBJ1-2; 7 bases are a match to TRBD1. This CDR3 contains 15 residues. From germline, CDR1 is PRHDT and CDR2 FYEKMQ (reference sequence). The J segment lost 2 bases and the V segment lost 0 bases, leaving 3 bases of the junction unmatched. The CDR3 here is CASSLGDRQNYGYTF. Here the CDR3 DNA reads TGTGCCAGCAGCTTAGGGGACAGGCAAAACTATGGCTACACCTTC. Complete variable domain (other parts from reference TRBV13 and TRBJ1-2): AAGVIQSPRHLIKEKRETATLKCYPIPRHDTVYWYQQGPGQDPQFLISFYEKMQSDKGSIPDRFSAQQFSDYHSELNMSSLELGDSALYFCASSLGDRQNYGYTFGSGTRLTVV.

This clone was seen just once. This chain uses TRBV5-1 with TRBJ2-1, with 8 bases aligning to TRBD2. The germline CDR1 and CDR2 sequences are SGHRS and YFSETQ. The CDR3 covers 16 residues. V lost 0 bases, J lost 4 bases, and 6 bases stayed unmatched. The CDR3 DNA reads TGCGCCAGCAGCTTGGAGGGCGGGGGGCCTTACAATGAGCAGTTCTTC. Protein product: CASSLEGGGPYNEQFF. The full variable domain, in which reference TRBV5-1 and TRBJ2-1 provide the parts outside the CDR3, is KAGVTQTPRYLIKTRGQQVTLSCSPISGHRSVSWYQQTPGQGLQFLFEYFSETQRNKGNFPGRFSGRQFSNSRSEMNVSTLELGDSALYLCASSLEGGGPYNEQFFGPGTRLTVL.

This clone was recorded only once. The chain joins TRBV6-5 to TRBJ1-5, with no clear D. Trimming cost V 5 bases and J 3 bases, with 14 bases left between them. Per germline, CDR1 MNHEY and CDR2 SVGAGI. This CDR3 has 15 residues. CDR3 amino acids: CASSPGQGHNQPQHF. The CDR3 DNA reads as TGTGCCAGCAGTCCAGGCCAAGGCCACAATCAGCCCCAGCATTTT.

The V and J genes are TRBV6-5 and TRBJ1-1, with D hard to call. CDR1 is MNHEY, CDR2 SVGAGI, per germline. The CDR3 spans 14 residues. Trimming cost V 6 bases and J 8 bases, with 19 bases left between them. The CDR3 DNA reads TGTGCCAGCAGAAAGTTACTAGTTGAAGGAGAAGCTTTCTTT. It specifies CASRKLLVEGEAFF.

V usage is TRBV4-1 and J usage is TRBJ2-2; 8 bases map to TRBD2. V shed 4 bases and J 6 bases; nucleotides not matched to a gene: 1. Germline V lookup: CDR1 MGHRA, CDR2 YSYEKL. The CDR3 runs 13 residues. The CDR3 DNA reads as TGCGCCAGCAGCCGGACTAGCTCCGGGGAGCTGTTTTTT. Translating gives CASSRTSSGELFF.